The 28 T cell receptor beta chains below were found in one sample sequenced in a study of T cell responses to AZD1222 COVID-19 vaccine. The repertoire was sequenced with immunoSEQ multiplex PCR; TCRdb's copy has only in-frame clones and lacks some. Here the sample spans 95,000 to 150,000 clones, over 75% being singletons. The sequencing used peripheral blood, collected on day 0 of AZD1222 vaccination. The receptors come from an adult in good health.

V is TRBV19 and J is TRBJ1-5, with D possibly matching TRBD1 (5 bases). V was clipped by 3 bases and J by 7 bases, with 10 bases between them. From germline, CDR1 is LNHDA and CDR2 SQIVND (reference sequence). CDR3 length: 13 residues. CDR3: CASSIRGSQPQHF. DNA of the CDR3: TGTGCCAGTAGTATCCGGGGCTCCCAGCCCCAGCATTTT.

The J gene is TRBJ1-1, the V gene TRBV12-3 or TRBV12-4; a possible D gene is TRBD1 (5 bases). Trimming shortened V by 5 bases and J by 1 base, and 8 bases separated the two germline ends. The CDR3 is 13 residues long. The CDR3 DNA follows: TGTGCCAGCAGTGGCGGACAGAACACTGAAGCTTTCTTT. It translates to CASSGGQNTEAFF.

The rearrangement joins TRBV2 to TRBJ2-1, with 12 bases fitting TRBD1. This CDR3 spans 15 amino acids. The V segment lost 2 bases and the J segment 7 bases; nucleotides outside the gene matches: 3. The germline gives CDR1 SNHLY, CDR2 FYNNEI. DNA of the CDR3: TGTGCCAGCAGTGAATGGGACAGGGGGCCGAATGAGCAGTTCTTC. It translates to CASSEWDRGPNEQFF.

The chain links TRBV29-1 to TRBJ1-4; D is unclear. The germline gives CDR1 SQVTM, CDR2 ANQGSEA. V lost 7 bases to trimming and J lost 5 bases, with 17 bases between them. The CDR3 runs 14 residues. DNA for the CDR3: TGCAGCGCTTCGAAGAGCGCGGGGAATGAAAAACTGTTTTTT. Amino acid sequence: CSASKSAGNEKLFF.

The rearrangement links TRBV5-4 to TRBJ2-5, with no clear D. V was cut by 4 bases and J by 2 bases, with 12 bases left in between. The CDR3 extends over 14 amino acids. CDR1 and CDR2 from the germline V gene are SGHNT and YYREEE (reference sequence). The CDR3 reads CASSPRGIQETQYF. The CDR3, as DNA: TGTGCCAGCAGCCCCAGAGGCATACAAGAGACCCAGTACTTC.

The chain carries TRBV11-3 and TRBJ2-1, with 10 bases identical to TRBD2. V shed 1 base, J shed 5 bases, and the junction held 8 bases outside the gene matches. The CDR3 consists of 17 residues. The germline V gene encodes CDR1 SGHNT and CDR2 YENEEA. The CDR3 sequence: CASSLVVASGGNNEQFF. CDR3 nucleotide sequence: TGTGCCAGCAGCTTAGTAGTCGCTAGCGGGGGCAACAATGAGCAGTTCTTC. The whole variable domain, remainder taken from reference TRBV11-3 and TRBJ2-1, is EAGVVQSPRYKIIEKKQPVAFWCNPISGHNTLYWYLQNLGQGPELLIRYENEEAVDDSQLPKDRFSAERLKGVDSTLKIQPAELGDSAVYLCASSLVVASGGNNEQFFGPGTRLTVL.

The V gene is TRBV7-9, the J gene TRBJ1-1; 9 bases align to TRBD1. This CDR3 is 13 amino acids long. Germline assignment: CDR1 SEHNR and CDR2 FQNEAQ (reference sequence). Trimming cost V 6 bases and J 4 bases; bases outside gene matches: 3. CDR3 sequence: CASRPTGGTEAFF. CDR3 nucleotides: TGTGCCAGCAGGCCGACAGGGGGCACTGAAGCTTTCTTT.

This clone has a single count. CDR3 nucleotides: TGTGCCACCAGTGAATTGACAGGGGCGAGATACAATGAGCAGTTCTTC. Its translation is CATSELTGARYNEQFF. The rearrangement uses TRBV24-1 and TRBJ2-1; 8 nucleotides match TRBD1. Germline CDR1 KGHDR, CDR2 SFDVKD. V gave up 4 bases and J gave up 4 bases; unmatched junction bases: 8. The CDR3 contains 16 residues.

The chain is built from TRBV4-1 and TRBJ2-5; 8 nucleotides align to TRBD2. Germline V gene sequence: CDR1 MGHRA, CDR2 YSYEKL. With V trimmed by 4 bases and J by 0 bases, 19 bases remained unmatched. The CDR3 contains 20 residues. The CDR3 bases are TGCGCCAGCAGCCCTCTGGGAGGAAGCGGGGGCCCTAAGAACCAAGAGACCCAGTACTTC. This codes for CASSPLGGSGGPKNQETQYF.

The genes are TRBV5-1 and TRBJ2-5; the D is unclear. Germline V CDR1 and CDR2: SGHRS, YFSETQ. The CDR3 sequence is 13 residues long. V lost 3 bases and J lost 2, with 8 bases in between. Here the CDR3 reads CASSSTLQETQYF. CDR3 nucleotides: TGCGCCAGCAGCTCTACCTTACAAGAGACCCAGTACTTC.

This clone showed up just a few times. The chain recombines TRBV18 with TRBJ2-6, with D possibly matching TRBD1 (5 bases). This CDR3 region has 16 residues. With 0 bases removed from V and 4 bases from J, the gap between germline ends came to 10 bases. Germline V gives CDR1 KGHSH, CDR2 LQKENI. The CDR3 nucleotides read TGTGCCAGCTCACCACCGGGCAGGGCCGGGGCCAACGTCCTGACTTTC. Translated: CASSPPGRAGANVLTF.

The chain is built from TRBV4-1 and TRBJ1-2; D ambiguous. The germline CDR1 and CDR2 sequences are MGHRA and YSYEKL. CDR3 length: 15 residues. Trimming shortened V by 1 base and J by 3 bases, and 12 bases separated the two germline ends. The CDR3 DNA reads TGCGCCAGCAGCCAAGCAGGCATCAGTTACTATGGCTACACCTTC. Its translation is CASSQAGISYYGYTF.

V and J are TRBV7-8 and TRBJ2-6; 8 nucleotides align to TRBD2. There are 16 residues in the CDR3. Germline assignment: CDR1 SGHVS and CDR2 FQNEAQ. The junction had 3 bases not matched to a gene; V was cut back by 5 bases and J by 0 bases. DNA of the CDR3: TGTGCCAGCAGCCCCGGGGGGGTCTCTGGGGCCAACGTCCTGACTTTC. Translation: CASSPGGVSGANVLTF.

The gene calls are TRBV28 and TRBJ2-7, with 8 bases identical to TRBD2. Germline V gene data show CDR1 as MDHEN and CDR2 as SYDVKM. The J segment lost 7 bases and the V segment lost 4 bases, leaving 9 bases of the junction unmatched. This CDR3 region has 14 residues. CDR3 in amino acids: CASSSGGGAEEQYF. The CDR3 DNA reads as TGTGCCAGCAGTTCGGGGGGGGGTGCGGAAGAGCAGTACTTC.

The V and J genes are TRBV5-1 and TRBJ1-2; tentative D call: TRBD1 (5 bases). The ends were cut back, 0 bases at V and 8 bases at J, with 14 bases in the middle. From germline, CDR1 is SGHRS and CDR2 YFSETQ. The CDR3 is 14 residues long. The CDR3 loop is CASSLAWGERGYTF. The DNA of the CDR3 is TGCGCCAGCAGCTTGGCCTGGGGGGAACGCGGCTACACCTTC.

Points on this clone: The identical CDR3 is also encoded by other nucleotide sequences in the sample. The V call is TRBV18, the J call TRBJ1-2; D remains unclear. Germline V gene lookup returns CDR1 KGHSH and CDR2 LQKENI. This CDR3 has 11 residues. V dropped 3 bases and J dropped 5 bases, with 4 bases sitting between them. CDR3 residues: CASSPDYGYTF. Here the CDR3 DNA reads TGTGCCAGCTCACCCGATTATGGCTACACCTTC.

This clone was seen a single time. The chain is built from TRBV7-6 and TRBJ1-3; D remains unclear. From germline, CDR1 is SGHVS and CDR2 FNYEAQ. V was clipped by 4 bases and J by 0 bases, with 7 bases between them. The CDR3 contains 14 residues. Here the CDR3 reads CASSSINSGNTIYF. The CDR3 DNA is TGTGCCAGCAGCTCGATAAACTCTGGAAACACCATATATTTT.

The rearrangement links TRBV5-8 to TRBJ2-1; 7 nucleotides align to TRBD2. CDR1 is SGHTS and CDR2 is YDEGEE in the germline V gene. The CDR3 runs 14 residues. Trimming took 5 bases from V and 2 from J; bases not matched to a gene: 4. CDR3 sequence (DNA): TGTGCCAGCAGAGGAGGACTAGCCTACAATGAGCAGTTCTTC. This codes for CASRGGLAYNEQFF.

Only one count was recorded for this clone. The CDR3 here is CAWSVGLTGELFF. The CDR3 DNA sequence: TGTGCCTGGAGTGTAGGGCTTACCGGGGAGCTGTTTTTT. V and J are TRBV30 and TRBJ2-2; D is unclear. V shed 0 bases and J shed 5 bases, with 7 bases lying between them. The germline CDR1 and CDR2 sequences are GTSNPN and SVGIG (reference sequence). The CDR3 spans 13 residues.

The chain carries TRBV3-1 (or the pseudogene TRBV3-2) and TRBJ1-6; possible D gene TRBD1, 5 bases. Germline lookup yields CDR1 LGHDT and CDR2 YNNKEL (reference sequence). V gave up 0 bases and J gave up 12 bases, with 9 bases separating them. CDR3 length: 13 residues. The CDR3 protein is CASSQDWDGPLHF. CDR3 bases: TGTGCCAGCAGCCAAGATTGGGACGGACCCCTCCACTTT.

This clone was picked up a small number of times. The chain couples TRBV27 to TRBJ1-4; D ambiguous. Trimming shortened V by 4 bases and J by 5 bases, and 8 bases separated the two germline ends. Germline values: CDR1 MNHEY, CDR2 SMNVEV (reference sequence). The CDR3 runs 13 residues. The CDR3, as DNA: TGTGCCAGCAGTTCGTCAGTGAATGAAAAACTGTTTTTT. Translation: CASSSSVNEKLFF.

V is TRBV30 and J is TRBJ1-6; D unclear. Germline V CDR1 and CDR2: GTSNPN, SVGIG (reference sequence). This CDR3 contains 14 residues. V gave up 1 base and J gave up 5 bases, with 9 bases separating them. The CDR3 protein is CAWSGVANNSPLHF. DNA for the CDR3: TGTGCCTGGAGTGGGGTGGCCAATAATTCACCCCTCCACTTT.

This chain's CDR3 is CASSESTDGAGGEHEQYF. The DNA for the CDR3 is TGTGCCAGCAGTGAATCCACTGACGGGGCGGGAGGTGAACACGAGCAGTACTTC. The rearrangement uses TRBV2 and TRBJ2-7, with 8 positions matching TRBD2. CDR3 size: 18 residues. CDR1 is SNHLY and CDR2 is FYNNEI in the germline V gene. V lost 2 bases, J lost 5 bases, and 17 bases stayed unmatched.

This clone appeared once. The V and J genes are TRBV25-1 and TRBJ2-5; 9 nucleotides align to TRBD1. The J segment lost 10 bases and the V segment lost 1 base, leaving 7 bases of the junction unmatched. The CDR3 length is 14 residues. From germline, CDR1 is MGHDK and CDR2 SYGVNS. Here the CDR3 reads CASSESGGQGNQYF. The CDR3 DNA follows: TGTGCCAGCAGTGAATCAGGGGGACAGGGTAACCAGTACTTC. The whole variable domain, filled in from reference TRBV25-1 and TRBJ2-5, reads EADIYQTPRYLVIGTGKKITLECSQTMGHDKMYWYQQDPGMELHLIHYSYGVNSTEKGDLSSESTVSRIRTEHFPLTLESARPSHTSQYLCASSESGGQGNQYFGPGTRLLVL.

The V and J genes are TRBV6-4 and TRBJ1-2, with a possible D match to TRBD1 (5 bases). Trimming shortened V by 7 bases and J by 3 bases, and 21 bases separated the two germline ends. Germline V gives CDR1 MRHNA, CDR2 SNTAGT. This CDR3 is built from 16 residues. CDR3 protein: CASISAQGEGDYGYTF. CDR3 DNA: TGTGCCAGCATAAGCGCCCAGGGTGAAGGAGACTATGGCTACACCTTC.

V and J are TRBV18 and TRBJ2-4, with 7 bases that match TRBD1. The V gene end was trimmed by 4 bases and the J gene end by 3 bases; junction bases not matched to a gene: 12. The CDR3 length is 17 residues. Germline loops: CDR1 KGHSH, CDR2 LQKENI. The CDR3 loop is CASSLIPGTDGKNIQYF. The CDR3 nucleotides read TGTGCCAGCTCACTCATTCCCGGGACAGATGGCAAAAACATTCAGTACTTC.

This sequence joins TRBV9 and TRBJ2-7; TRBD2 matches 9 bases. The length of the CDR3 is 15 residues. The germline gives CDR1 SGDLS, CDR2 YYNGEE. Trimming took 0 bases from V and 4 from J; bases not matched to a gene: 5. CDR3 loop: CASSVDSGGIYEQYF. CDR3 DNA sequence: TGTGCCAGCAGCGTAGATAGCGGGGGTATATACGAGCAGTACTTC.

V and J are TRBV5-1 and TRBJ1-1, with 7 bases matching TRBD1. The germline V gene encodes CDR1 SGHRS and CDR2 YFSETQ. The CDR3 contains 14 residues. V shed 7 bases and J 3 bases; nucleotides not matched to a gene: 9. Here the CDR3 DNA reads TGCGCCAGCCGAAACAGGGGCGAGGACACTGAAGCTTTCTTT. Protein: CASRNRGEDTEAFF.